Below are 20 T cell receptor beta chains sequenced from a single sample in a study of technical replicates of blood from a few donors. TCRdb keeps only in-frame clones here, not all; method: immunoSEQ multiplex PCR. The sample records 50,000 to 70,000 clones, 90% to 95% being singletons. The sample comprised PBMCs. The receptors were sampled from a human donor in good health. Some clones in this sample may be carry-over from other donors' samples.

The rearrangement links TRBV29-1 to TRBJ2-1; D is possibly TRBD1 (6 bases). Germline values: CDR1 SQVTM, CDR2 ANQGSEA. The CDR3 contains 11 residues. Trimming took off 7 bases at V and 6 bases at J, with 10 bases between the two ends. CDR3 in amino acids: CSAGHSNEQFF. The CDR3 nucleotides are TGCAGCGCGGGACATTCCAATGAGCAGTTCTTC.

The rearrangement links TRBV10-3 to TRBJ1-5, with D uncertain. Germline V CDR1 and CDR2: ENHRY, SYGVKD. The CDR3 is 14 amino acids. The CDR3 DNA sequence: TGTGCTAGTTCAAGCGAGGGAAGCAATCAGCCCCAGCATTTT. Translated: CASSSEGSNQPQHF.

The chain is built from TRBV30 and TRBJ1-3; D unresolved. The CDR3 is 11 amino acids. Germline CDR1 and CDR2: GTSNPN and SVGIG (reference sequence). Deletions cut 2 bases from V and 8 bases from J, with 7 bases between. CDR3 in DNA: TGTGCCTGGAGTTTCTATGACACCATATATTTT. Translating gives CAWSFYDTIYF.

The CDR3 is CASSLISVSGANVLTF. CDR3 DNA sequence: TGTGCCAGCAGCTTAATCTCCGTCTCTGGGGCCAACGTCCTGACTTTC. The chain links TRBV7-2 to TRBJ2-6; unclear D gene. Per the germline V gene, CDR1 is SGHTA and CDR2 is FQGNSA. CDR3 length: 16 amino acids. V was cut by 2 bases and J by 0 bases, with 8 bases left in between.

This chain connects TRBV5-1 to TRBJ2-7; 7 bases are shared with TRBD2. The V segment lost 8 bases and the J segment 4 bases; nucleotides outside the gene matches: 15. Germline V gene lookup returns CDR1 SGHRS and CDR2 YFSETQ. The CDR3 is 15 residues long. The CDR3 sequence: CASAPGGGSSYEQYF. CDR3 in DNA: TGCGCCAGTGCCCCCGGAGGCGGGAGTTCTTACGAGCAGTACTTC.

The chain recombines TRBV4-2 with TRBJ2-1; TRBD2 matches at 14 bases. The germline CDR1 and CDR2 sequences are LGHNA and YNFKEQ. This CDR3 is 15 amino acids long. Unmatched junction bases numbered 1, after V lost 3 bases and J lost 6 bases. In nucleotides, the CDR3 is TGTGCCAGCAGCCAGACTAGCGGGGGGGGCAATGAGCAGTTCTTC. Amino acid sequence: CASSQTSGGGNEQFF.

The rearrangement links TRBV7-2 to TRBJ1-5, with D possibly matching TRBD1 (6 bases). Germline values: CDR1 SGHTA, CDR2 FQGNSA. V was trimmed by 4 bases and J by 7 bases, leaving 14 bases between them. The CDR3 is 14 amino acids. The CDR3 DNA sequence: TGTGCCAGCAGCTCCAGGGGAGGGAGGCAGCCCCAGCATTTT. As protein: CASSSRGGRQPQHF.

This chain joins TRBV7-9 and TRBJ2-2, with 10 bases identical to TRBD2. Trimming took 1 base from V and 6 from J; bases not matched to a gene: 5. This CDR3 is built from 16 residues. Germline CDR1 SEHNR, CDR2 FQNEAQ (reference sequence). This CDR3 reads CASSLVSLAGAGELFF. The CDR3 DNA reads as TGTGCCAGCAGCTTAGTTTCTCTAGCGGGAGCCGGGGAGCTGTTTTTT. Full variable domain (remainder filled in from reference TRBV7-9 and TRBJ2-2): DTGVSQNPRHKITKRGQNVTFRCDPISEHNRLYWYRQTLGQGPEFLTYFQNEAQLEKSRLLSDRFSAERPKGSFSTLEIQRTEQGDSAMYLCASSLVSLAGAGELFFGEGSRLTVL.

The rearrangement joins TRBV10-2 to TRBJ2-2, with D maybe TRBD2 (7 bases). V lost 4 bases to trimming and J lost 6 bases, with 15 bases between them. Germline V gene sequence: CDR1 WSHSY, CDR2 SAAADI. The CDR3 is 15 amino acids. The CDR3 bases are TGCGCCAGCAGTGGACGCCCGGGGGGCGCCGGGGAGCTGTTTTTT. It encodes CASSGRPGGAGELFF.

The CDR3 protein is CASSLGGTSSQETQYF. The CDR3 region has the DNA TGTGCCAGCAGCTTGGGGGGGACTAGCAGCCAAGAGACCCAGTACTTC. The chain employs TRBV5-4 and TRBJ2-5, with TRBD2 matching 9 bases. The J segment lost 1 base and the V segment lost 0 bases, leaving 4 bases of the junction unmatched. CDR3 size: 16 residues. Germline lookup yields CDR1 SGHNT and CDR2 YYREEE (reference sequence).

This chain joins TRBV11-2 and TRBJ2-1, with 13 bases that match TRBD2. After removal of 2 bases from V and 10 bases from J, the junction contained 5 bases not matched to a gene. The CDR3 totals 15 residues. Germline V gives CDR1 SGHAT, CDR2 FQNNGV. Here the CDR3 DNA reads TGTGCCAGCAGCTTATCCCGGACTAGCGGGGGAGAGCAGTTCTTC. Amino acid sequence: CASSLSRTSGGEQFF. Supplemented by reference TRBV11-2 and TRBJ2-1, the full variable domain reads EAGVAQSPRYKIIEKRQSVAFWCNPISGHATLYWYQQILGQGPKLLIQFQNNGVVDDSQLPKDRFSAERLKGVDSTLKIQPAKLEDSAVYLCASSLSRTSGGEQFFGPGTRLTVL.

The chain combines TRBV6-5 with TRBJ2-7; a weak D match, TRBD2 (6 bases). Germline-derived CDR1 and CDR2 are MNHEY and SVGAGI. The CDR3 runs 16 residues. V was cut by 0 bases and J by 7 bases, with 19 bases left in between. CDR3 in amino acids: CASSYSGTHTLQEQYF. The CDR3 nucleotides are TGTGCCAGCAGTTACTCCGGGACTCACACCTTACAGGAGCAGTACTTC.

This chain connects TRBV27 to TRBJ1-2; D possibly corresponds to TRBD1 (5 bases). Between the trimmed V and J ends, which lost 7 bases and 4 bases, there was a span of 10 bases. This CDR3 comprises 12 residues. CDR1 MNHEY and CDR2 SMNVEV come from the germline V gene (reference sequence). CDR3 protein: CASNGGGYGYTF. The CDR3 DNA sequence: TGTGCCAGCAACGGGGGGGGCTATGGCTACACCTTC.

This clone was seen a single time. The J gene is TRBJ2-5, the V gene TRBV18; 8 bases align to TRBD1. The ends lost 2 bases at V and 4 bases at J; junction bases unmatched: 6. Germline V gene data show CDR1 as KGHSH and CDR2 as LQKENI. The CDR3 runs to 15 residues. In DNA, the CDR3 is TGTGCCAGCTCACCAAACACAGGGACAGGAGAGACCCAGTACTTC. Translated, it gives CASSPNTGTGETQYF.

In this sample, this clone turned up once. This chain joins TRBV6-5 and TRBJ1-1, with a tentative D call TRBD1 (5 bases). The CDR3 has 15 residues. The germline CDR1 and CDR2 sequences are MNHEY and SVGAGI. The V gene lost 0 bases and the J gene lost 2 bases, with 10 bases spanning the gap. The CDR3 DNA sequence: TGTGCCAGCAGTTACTCTGGCAGGGCAAACACTGAAGCTTTCTTT. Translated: CASSYSGRANTEAFF.

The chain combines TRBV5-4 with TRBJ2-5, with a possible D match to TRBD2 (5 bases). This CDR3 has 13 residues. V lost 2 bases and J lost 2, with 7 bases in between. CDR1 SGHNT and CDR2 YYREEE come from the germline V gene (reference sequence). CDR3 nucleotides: TGTGCCAGCAGCTTTACTAGGCAAGAGACCCAGTACTTC. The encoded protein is CASSFTRQETQYF.

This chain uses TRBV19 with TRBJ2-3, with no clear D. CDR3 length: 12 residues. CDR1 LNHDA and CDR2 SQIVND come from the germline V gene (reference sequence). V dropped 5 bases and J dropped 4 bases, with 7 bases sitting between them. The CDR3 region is CASSSRADTQYF. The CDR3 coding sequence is TGTGCCAGTAGTTCCCGCGCAGATACGCAGTATTTT.

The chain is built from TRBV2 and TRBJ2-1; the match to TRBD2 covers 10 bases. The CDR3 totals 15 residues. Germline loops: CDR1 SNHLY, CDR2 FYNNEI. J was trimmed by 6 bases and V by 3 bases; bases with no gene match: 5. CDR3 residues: CASSDLIAGGNEQFF. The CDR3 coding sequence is TGTGCCAGCAGTGATTTGATAGCGGGGGGCAATGAGCAGTTCTTC.

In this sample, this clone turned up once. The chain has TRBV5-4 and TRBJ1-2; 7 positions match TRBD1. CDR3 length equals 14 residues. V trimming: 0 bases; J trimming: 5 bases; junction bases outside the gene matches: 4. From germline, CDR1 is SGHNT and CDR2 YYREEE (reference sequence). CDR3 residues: CASSLALTGYGYTF. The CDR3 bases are TGTGCCAGCAGCTTGGCCTTGACAGGGTATGGCTACACCTTC.

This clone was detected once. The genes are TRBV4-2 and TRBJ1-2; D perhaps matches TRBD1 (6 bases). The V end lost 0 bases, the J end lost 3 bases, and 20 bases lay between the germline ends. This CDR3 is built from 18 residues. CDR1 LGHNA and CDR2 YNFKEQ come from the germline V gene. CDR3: CASSQDLLGQLNHYGYTF. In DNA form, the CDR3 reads TGTGCCAGCAGCCAAGATCTCTTAGGACAGCTGAACCACTATGGCTACACCTTC.